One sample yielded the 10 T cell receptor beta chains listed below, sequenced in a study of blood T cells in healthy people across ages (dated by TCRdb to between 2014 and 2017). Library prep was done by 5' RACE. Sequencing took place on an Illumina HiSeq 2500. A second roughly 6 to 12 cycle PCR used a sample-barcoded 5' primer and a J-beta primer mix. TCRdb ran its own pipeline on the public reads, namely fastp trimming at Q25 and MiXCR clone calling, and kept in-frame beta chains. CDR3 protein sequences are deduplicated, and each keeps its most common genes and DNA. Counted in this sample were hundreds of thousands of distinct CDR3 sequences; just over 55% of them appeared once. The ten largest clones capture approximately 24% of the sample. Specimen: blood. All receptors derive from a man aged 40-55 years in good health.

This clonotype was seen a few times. CDR3: CASSVGGRDDQPQHF. Here the CDR3 DNA reads TGTGCCAGCAGCGTCGGCGGCAGGGACGACCAGCCCCAGCATTTT. The V call is TRBV9, the J call TRBJ1-5; tentative D call: TRBD1 (5 bases). This CDR3 region has 15 residues. Looked up from germline, CDR1 is SGDLS and CDR2 is YYNGEE. V was trimmed by 2 bases and J by 7 bases, leaving 16 bases between them.

This chain's CDR3 is CSVTGVTYEQYF. The CDR3 region has the DNA TGCAGCGTTACAGGGGTCACCTACGAGCAGTACTTC. The chain uses TRBV29-1 and TRBJ2-7; 7 bases fit TRBD1. CDR3 length: 12 residues. CDR1 and CDR2 (germline): SQVTM, ANQGSEA. V dropped 5 bases and J dropped 2; count of bases not matched to a gene: 3.

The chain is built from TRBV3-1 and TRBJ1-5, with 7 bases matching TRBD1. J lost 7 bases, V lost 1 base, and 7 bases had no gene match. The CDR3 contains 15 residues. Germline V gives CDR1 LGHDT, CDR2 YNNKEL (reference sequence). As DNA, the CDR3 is TGTGCCAGCAGCCAAGGACAGGGCGGGAGGCAGCCCCAGCATTTT. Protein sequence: CASSQGQGGRQPQHF.

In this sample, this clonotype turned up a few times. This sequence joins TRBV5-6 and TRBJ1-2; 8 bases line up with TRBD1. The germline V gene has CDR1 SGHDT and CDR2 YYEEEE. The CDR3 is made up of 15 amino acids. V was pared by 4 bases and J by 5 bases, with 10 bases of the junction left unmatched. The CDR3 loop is CASSTTGQGTYGYTF. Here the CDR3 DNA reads TGTGCCAGCAGCACCACAGGACAGGGAACTTATGGCTACACCTTC.

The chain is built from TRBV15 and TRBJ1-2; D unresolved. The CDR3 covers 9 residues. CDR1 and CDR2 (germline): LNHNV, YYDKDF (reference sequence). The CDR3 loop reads CADGPGYTF. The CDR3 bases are TGTGCAGACGGGCCTGGCTACACCTTC.

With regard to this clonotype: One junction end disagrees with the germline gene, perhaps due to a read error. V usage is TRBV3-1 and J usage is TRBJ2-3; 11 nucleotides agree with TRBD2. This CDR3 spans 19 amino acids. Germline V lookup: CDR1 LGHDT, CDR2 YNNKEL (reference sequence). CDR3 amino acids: CASSQETPSGRTNTGTQYF. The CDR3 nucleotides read TGTGCCAGCAGCCAAGAGACGCCTAGCGGGAGGACTAACACAGGTACGCAGTATTTT.

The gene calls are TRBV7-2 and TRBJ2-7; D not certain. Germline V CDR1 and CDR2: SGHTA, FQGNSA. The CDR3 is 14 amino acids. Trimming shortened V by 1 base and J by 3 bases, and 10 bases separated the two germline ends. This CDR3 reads CASSLVLAGYEQYF. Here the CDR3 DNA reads TGTGCCAGCAGCTTAGTTTTGGCAGGCTACGAGCAGTACTTC.

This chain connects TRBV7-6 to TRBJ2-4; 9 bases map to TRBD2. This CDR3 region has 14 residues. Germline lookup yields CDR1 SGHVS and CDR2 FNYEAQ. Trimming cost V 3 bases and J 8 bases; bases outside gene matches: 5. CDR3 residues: CASSFSGSKDIQYF. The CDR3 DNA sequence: TGTGCCAGCAGCTTTAGCGGGAGTAAGGACATTCAGTACTTC.

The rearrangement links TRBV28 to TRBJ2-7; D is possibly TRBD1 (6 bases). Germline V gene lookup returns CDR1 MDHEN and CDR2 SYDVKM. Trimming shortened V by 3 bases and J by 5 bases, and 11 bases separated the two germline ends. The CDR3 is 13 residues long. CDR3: CASSFQTGNEQYF. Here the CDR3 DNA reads TGTGCCAGCAGTTTCCAAACAGGGAACGAGCAGTACTTC.

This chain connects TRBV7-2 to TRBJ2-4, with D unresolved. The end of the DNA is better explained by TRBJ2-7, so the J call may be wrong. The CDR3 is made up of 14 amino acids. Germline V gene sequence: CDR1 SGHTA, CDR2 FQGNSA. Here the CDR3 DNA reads TGTGCCAGCAGCTTTAGGCCGATGGGGTACGAGCAGTACTTC. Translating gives CASSFRPMGYEQYF.